This T cell receptor beta chain was sequenced for a study of metastatic and nonmetastatic thyroid tumors. General study points: In blood and tumor, TCR beta diversity was reportedly significantly higher in malignant thyroid tumors than in benign nodules.

J lost 0 bases, V lost 5 bases, and 6 bases had no gene match. This CDR3 has 15 residues. Germline CDR1 reads ENHRY; CDR2 reads SYGVKD. This clone has a count of ten or more. Its antigen remains unknown. Among the patients, none had received any treatment before thyroid surgery. From the PCR reads, TCRdb re-called clones with MiXCR. The sample records over 20,000 clones, around 15% being singletons. The sequence was collected from a female donor with papillary thyroid cancer or a benign thyroid nodule (not recorded which). Some clones in this sample may be carry-over from other donors' samples. The chain has TRBV10-3 and TRBJ1-1; 7 nucleotides agree with TRBD1. Sequencing was done on a sample of tumor tissue. The CDR3 sequence is CAISTGTALNTEAFF. The CDR3 nucleotides are TGTGCCATCAGTACCGGGACAGCCTTGAACACTGAAGCTTTCTTT.